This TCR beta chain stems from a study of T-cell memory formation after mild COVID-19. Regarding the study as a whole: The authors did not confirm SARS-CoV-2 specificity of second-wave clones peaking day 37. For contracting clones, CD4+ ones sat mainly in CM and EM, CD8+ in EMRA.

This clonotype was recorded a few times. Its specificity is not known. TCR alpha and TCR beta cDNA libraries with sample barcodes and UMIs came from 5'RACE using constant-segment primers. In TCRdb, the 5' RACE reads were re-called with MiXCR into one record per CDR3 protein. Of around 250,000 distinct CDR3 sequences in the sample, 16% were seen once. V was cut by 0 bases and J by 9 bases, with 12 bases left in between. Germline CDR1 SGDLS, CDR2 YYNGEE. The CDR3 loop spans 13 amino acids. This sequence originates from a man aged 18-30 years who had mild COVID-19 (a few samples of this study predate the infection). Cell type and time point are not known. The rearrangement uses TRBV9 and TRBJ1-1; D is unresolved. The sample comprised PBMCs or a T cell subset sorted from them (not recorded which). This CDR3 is CASSVDGSRKAFF. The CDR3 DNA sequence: TGTGCCAGCAGCGTAGACGGCAGTCGAAAAGCTTTCTTT.